This T cell receptor beta chain emerged from a study of cytomegalovirus exposure and HLA in healthy donors. Study results and limitations: Despite most TCR sequences being rare, some public TCRs occurred in many donors. With further analysis later on, most CMV-associated TCR beta chains appeared HLA-restricted. Follow-up analysis later connected one missense variant in DCLRE1C with trimming of TCR beta V- and J-genes.

The PCR made use of 60 Vbeta and 13 Jbeta primers. The protocol was immunoSEQ multiplex PCR, while the TCRdb copy is restricted to in-frame clones and leaves out a portion. The sample carries roughly 190,000 clones, about 85% recorded once. V lost 1 base, J lost 8 bases, and 9 bases lay in between. There are 13 residues in the CDR3. Germline-derived CDR1 and CDR2 are SGHVS and FNYEAQ. Notes on this clone: Its target is not known.

V usage is TRBV7-6 and J usage is TRBJ1-3; a weak D match, TRBD1 (6 bases). The TCR sequence derives from a woman aged 45-65 years in good health and CMV-seropositive. Sample: PBMCs. The CDR3 loop is CASSLGRGYTIYF. The CDR3 nucleotides read TGTGCCAGCAGCTTAGGCAGGGGCTACACCATATATTTT.